The 11 T cell receptor beta chains below were found in one sample sequenced in a study of OX40 agonist ivuxolimab in advanced cancers. The method was immunoSEQ multiplex PCR; TCRdb's version includes in-frame clones alone and lacks a portion of them. The sample records tens of thousands of clones, 80% to 90% being singletons. Material: CD4+ or CD8+ T cells sorted from blood, obtained in a trial of the OX40 agonist ivuxolimab. These receptors were taken from an adult with an advanced solid tumor such as melanoma, head and neck, liver or kidney cancer.

The chain combines TRBV19 with TRBJ1-2; possible D gene TRBD1, 5 bases. The germline CDR1 and CDR2 sequences are LNHDA and SQIVND (reference sequence). The CDR3 has 12 residues. V lost 8 bases and J 7 bases, leaving 14 bases between the germline ends. The CDR3, as DNA: TGTGCCAGTTTTCGGGGGATTTCTGGCTACACCTTC. Its protein product is CASFRGISGYTF.

The chain is built from TRBV14 and TRBJ1-1; D unclear. The CDR3 covers 15 residues. Germline CDR1 is SGHDN and CDR2 is FVKESK. V lost 0 bases, J lost 1 base, and 9 bases lay in between. The CDR3 coding sequence is TGTGCCAGCAGCCAAGATATCAATACGAACACTGAAGCTTTCTTT. Protein: CASSQDINTNTEAFF.

The chain links TRBV25-1 to TRBJ2-7, with D perhaps assigned TRBD1 or TRBD2 (5 bases each). CDR3 size: 13 residues. V lost 8 bases, J lost 3 bases, and 14 bases lay in between. Germline CDR1 and CDR2: MGHDK and SYGVNS. This CDR3 is CASAPWDVYEQYF. DNA of the CDR3: TGTGCCAGCGCCCCCTGGGACGTCTACGAGCAGTACTTC.

The chain carries TRBV5-1 and TRBJ1-6; D might be TRBD1 (5 bases). Trimming shortened V by 1 base and J by 4 bases, and 12 bases separated the two germline ends. Germline CDR1 SGHRS, CDR2 YFSETQ. The CDR3 is made up of 16 amino acids. In nucleotides, the CDR3 is TGCGCCAGCAGCTTGAGGGGTAGTAGGTATAATTCACCCCTCCACTTT. Amino acid sequence: CASSLRGSRYNSPLHF.

This chain joins TRBV30 and TRBJ1-3; D remains unclear. In germline, CDR1 is GTSNPN, CDR2 SVGIG (reference sequence). This CDR3 has 17 residues. Trimming took off 1 base at V and 0 bases at J, with 16 bases between the two ends. This chain's CDR3 is CAWSDPIAPSSGNTIYF. The CDR3 DNA reads TGTGCCTGGAGTGACCCCATCGCCCCGAGCTCTGGAAACACCATATATTTT.

The rearrangement uses TRBV15 and TRBJ1-2; 7 nucleotides align to TRBD1. The trim removed 1 base at V and 3 bases at J, leaving 2 bases unmatched. The CDR3 is 14 amino acids. Germline V gene lookup returns CDR1 LNHNV and CDR2 YYDKDF (reference sequence). The chain's CDR3 is CATSRVQGYYGYTF. CDR3 bases: TGTGCCACCAGCAGAGTACAGGGGTACTATGGCTACACCTTC.

This chain uses TRBV7-8 with TRBJ2-3, with TRBD2 as a possible D gene (7 bases). Germline values: CDR1 SGHVS, CDR2 FQNEAQ. The V and J ends lost 3 bases and 0 bases respectively, with 28 bases between them. The CDR3 covers 21 residues. CDR3: CASSFIWGDGGLGTSTDTQYF. CDR3 DNA sequence: TGTGCCAGCAGCTTTATTTGGGGGGACGGGGGGCTAGGCACTAGCACAGATACGCAGTATTTT. Combining the CDR3 with reference TRBV7-8 and TRBJ2-3 gives the whole variable domain GAGVSQSPRYKVAKRGQDVALRCDPISGHVSLFWYQQALGQGPEFLTYFQNEAQLDKSGLPSDRFFAERPEGSVSTLKIQRTQQEDSAVYLCASSFIWGDGGLGTSTDTQYFGPGTRLTVL.

The gene calls are TRBV27 and TRBJ2-7, with a tentative D call TRBD2 (6 bases). Germline V gene data show CDR1 as MNHEY and CDR2 as SMNVEV (reference sequence). Trimming cost V 5 bases and J 6 bases, with 17 bases left between them. This CDR3 comprises 14 residues. The CDR3 coding sequence is TGTGCCAGCAGTGGACTTGGGACTCAGGGCGAGCAGTACTTC. It encodes CASSGLGTQGEQYF.

The rearrangement links TRBV7-9 to TRBJ2-1; 8 positions agree with TRBD1. This CDR3 contains 15 residues. J lost 2 bases, V lost 5 bases, and 5 bases had no gene match. Per the germline V gene, CDR1 is SEHNR and CDR2 is FQNEAQ (reference sequence). The CDR3 loop reads CASSDRDRPYNEQFF. CDR3 DNA sequence: TGTGCCAGCAGCGACCGGGACAGGCCCTACAATGAGCAGTTCTTC.

V and J are TRBV9 and TRBJ1-2, with 7 bases fitting TRBD1. CDR1 is SGDLS, CDR2 YYNGEE, per germline. The CDR3 totals 14 residues. Germline trimming cut 3 bases from V and 2 bases from J; bases unmatched to any gene: 4. The CDR3 DNA follows: TGTGCCAGCAGCGCTCACAGGGGAAACTATGGCTACACCTTC. Protein product: CASSAHRGNYGYTF.

The chain is built from TRBV2 and TRBJ2-7, with D perhaps matching TRBD1 (5 bases). The CDR3 covers 13 residues. Germline V lookup: CDR1 SNHLY, CDR2 FYNNEI. V was cut by 7 bases and J by 3 bases, with 13 bases left in between. CDR3: CASIQTAIYEQYF. As DNA, the CDR3 is TGTGCCAGCATTCAGACAGCAATCTACGAGCAGTACTTC.